This TCR beta chain came from a study of cytomegalovirus exposure and HLA in healthy donors. Findings of the study overall: Among donors in an Asian-associated ancestry cluster, a later analysis reportedly found fewer N-insertions than the roughly 700-donor mean.

In this sample, this clone turned up a few times. Its antigen is still unknown. The PCR was carried out with 60 Vbeta primers and 13 Jbeta primers. TCRdb keeps only in-frame clones here, not all; method: immunoSEQ multiplex PCR. This table holds about 130,000 clones, 64% found once. Germline V lookup: CDR1 SGHRS, CDR2 YFSETQ. The CDR3 covers 14 residues. V gave up 2 bases and J gave up 3 bases, with 8 bases separating them. The TCR was taken from a woman between 40 and 55 years old in good health and CMV-seronegative. The chain recombines TRBV5-1 with TRBJ2-2; perhaps TRBD1 as D (5 bases). Material: PBMCs. CDR3 amino acids: CASSLGVYTGELFF. As DNA, the CDR3 is TGCGCCAGCAGCTTAGGGGTATACACCGGGGAGCTGTTTTTT.